This T cell receptor beta chain is drawn from a study of T cell responses to AZD1222 COVID-19 vaccine. The study's findings and limits: It was only after the peak T cell response that any repertoires were sampled. Receipt of two AZD1222 doses was followed by a rise in Spike-specific TCR breadth and depth. Just a handful of people given AZD1222 tested seropositive at baseline. Among spike-specific TCRs, nearly half reportedly target unmutated variant regions.

Points on this clone: Its matching antigen is unknown.

Measured with immunoSEQ multiplex PCR; TCRdb has only the in-frame clones, and not every one. The table lists around 100,000 clones, about 87% of them singletons. The receptor's source is an adult in good health. Sequencing used peripheral blood, obtained on day 0 of AZD1222 vaccination.

The CDR3 DNA reads as TGTGCCAGCAGCCCTAATCAGGGGGGCAAGACCCAGTACTTC. This encodes CASSPNQGGKTQYF. V is TRBV7-2 and J is TRBJ2-5; possibly TRBD1 for D (7 bases). Trimming shortened V by 5 bases and J by 6 bases, and 16 bases separated the two germline ends. The germline V gene has CDR1 SGHTA and CDR2 FQGNSA. The CDR3 length is 14 residues.